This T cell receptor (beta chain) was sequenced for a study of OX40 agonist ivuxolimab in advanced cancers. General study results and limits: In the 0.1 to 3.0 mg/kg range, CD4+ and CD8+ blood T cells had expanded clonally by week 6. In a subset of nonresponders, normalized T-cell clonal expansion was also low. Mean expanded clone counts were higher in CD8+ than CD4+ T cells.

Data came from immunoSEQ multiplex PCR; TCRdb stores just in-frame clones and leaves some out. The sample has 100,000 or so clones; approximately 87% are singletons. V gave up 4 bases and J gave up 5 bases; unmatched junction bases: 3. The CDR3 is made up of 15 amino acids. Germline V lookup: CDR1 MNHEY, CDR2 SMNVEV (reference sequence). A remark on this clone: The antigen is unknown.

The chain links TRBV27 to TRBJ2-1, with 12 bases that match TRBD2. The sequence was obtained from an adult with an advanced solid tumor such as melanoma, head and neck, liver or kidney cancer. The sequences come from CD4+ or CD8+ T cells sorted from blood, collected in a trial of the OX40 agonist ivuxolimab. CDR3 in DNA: TGTGCCAGCAGTTCGACTAGCGGGGGAAACAATGAGCAGTTCTTC. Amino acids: CASSSTSGGNNEQFF.